One sample yielded the 30 T cell receptor beta chains listed below, sequenced in a study of tumor and adjacent non-tumor tissue in lung cancer. RNA was extracted from bulk tissue without any cell sorting. More than 3 cm separated this lung sample from the edge of the tumor. Three rounds of nested PCR, following a modified ARM-PCR protocol, produced the TCRbeta library. TCRdb used MiXCR to reprocess the multiplex PCR reads, holding one entry per CDR3 protein. Here the sample spans roughly 82,000 distinct CDR3 sequences, around 80% being singletons. Sequenced material: distant non-tumor lung tissue. All receptors derive from a woman aged 50 to 60 with non-small cell lung cancer.

This chain links TRBV11-3 with TRBJ2-5, with 9 bases identical to TRBD1. V was clipped by 10 bases and J by 12 bases; unmatched bases: 12. The CDR3 totals 12 residues. Germline V gives CDR1 SGHNT, CDR2 YENEEA. DNA of the CDR3: TGTGCCAACAGTTCGACGGGACAGGGCAAGTACTTC. It codes for CANSSTGQGKYF. Full variable domain (remainder filled in from reference TRBV11-3 and TRBJ2-5): EAGVVQSPRYKIIEKKQPVAFWCNPISGHNTLYWYLQNLGQGPELLIRYENEEAVDDSQLPKDRFSAERLKGVDSTLKIQPAELGDSAVYLCANSSTGQGKYFGPGTRLLVL.

Of note for this clonotype: At one end the junction does not follow the germline gene, possibly because of a read error. This chain uses TRBV12-3 or TRBV12-4 with TRBJ1-2; D may be TRBD1 (6 bases). The CDR3 runs to 14 residues. CDR3 coding DNA: TGTGTCAGCAGTCCCAGGGGACATGCTGATGGCTACACCTTC. Protein: CVSSPRGHADGYTF.

This clonotype was seen more than once but under ten times. The chain has TRBV19 and TRBJ1-1; D not certain. V was trimmed by 7 bases and J by 0 bases, leaving 9 bases between them. This CDR3 has 13 amino acids. In germline, CDR1 is LNHDA, CDR2 SQIVND (reference sequence). The CDR3 nucleotides read TGTGCCAGTATTCCGCCCTTGAACACTGAAGCTTTCTTT. Its protein product is CASIPPLNTEAFF.

The V call is TRBV7-9, the J call TRBJ2-3; 7 bases line up with TRBD2. The germline V gene has CDR1 SEHNR and CDR2 FQNEAQ (reference sequence). This CDR3 contains 19 residues. The J segment lost 1 base and the V segment lost 3 bases, leaving 16 bases of the junction unmatched. The CDR3 region is CASSFPTSWGGGGTDTQYF. CDR3 in DNA: TGTGCCAGCAGCTTTCCGACTAGCTGGGGCGGCGGGGGCACAGATACGCAGTATTTT.

Worth noting for this clonotype: A read error may be the cause here, since a much bigger clone is one base away. The gene calls are TRBV28 and TRBJ1-3; TRBD1 matches at 10 bases. CDR3 length: 15 residues. CDR1 is MDHEN, CDR2 SYDVKM, per germline. CDR3 DNA sequence: TGTGTCAGCAGTACCGGGACAGGGGTTGGAAACACCATATATTTT. It is translated as CVSSTGTGVGNTIYF.

As for this clonotype: A much bigger clone sits one base away, suggesting this may be a read error. The V gene is TRBV20-1, the J gene TRBJ2-2; 8 nucleotides agree with TRBD2. The CDR3 spans 14 residues. Per the germline V gene, CDR1 is DFQATT and CDR2 is SNEGSKA (reference sequence). CDR3 sequence: CSARPAGDTGEPFF. The CDR3 nucleotides are TGCAGTGCTAGACCAGCGGGAGACACCGGGGAGCCGTTTTTT.

This chain joins TRBV11-2 and TRBJ2-3; weak D call: TRBD1 (6 bases). Germline values: CDR1 SGHAT, CDR2 FQNNGV. The CDR3 length is 15 residues. The V gene lost 1 base and the J gene lost 12 bases, with 20 bases spanning the gap. The CDR3 loop reads CASSLGPPGVHIQYF. Here the CDR3 DNA reads TGTGCCAGCAGCTTAGGACCCCCAGGGGTCCATATACAGTATTTT.

About this clonotype itself: A single base separates this from a much larger clone, so it may be a read error. This chain links TRBV30 with TRBJ2-7; TRBD1 is a possible D gene (6 bases). The CDR3 spans 14 residues. Germline values: CDR1 GTSNPN, CDR2 SVGIG (reference sequence). The V and J ends lost 3 bases and 6 bases respectively, with 18 bases between them. The CDR3 region is CAWRGAGARVEQYF. The CDR3 DNA follows: TGTGCCTGGAGGGGGGCAGGGGCTCGTGTCGAGCAGTACTTC.

This chain's CDR3 is CASSQVFGTYSYEQYF. The CDR3 DNA follows: TGTGCCAGCAGCCAAGTATTCGGGACCTACTCTTACGAGCAGTACTTC. The chain links TRBV4-2 to TRBJ2-7; D is tentatively TRBD1 or TRBD2 (5 bases each). The CDR3 length is 16 residues. V gave up 1 base and J gave up 4 bases, with 17 bases separating them. Germline V gene sequence: CDR1 LGHNA, CDR2 YNFKEQ.

About this clonotype: The final CDR3 position lacks the conserved phenylalanine or tryptophan, pointing to a likely read error. The rearrangement uses TRBV20-1 and TRBJ1-2, with a tentative D call TRBD1 (6 bases). Germline values: CDR1 DFQATT, CDR2 SNEGSKA (reference sequence). The ends were cut back, 1 base at V and 2 bases at J, with 20 bases in the middle. This CDR3 contains 17 residues. Here the CDR3 reads CSARAGGPRPQNYGYTL. The CDR3 DNA reads TGCAGTGCTAGAGCCGGGGGCCCCCGGCCCCAAAACTATGGCTACACCCTC.

On this clonotype: Germline is not matched at one junction end, which may reflect a read error. This rearrangement joins TRBV29-1 to TRBJ1-2; D is uncertain. CDR1 and CDR2 from the germline V gene are SQVTM and ANQGSEA. The CDR3 consists of 13 residues. The CDR3 protein is CSVDRATNYGYAF. The CDR3 bases are TGCAGCGTTGACCGTGCGACTAACTATGGCTACGCCTTC. The full variable domain, its missing parts supplied by reference TRBV29-1 and TRBJ1-2, is SAVISQKPSRDICQRGTSLTIQCQVDSQVTMMFWYRQQPGQSLTLIATANQGSEATYESGFVIDKFPISRPNLTFSTLTVSNMSPEDSSIYLCSVDRATNYGYAFGSGTRLTVV.

At least ten counts were recorded for this clonotype. The chain recombines TRBV5-1 with TRBJ2-2, with D perhaps matching TRBD2 (5 bases). This CDR3 is 15 amino acids long. V lost 0 bases and J lost 3, with 9 bases in between. Looked up from germline, CDR1 is SGHRS and CDR2 is YFSETQ. CDR3 sequence: CASSLAGEHTGELFF. The DNA for the CDR3 is TGCGCCAGCAGCTTGGCCGGGGAGCACACCGGGGAGCTGTTTTTT. Supplemented by reference TRBV5-1 and TRBJ2-2, the full variable domain reads KAGVTQTPRYLIKTRGQQVTLSCSPISGHRSVSWYQQTPGQGLQFLFEYFSETQRNKGNFPGRFSGRQFSNSRSEMNVSTLELGDSALYLCASSLAGEHTGELFFGEGSRLTVL.

The chain recombines TRBV12-3 or TRBV12-4 with TRBJ1-1, with a tentative D call TRBD1 (5 bases). The germline V and J ends were trimmed by 9 bases and 0 bases, with 20 bases remaining between them. This CDR3 has 16 residues. CDR3 DNA sequence: TGTGCCAGTGGTGTTTCAGGGAGACTCATGAACACTGAAGCTTTCTTT. Translation gives CASGVSGRLMNTEAFF.

As concerns this clonotype: Its ends do not fully match the called genes, so a read error is possible. The rearrangement uses TRBV6-5 and TRBJ2-1; 7 bases align to TRBD2. The CDR3 is 17 amino acids. Germline V gene lookup returns CDR1 MNHEY and CDR2 SVGAGI. The CDR3 sequence is CASSYSMAGRGGNEQFF. In nucleotides, the CDR3 is TGTGCCAGTAGTTACTCTATGGCGGGACGGGGAGGGAATGAGCAGTTCTTC.

In this sample, this clonotype turned up many times. The DNA of the CDR3 is TGTGCCAGCAGCCTGACCGGGACAGGGAGCCACGAGCAGTACTTC. Its protein is CASSLTGTGSHEQYF. The chain has TRBV7-9 and TRBJ2-7, with 9 bases identical to TRBD1. V was clipped by 5 bases and J by 5 bases; unmatched bases: 10. From germline, CDR1 is SEHNR and CDR2 FQNEAQ (reference sequence). The CDR3 length is 15 residues.

Of note for this clonotype: Because the CDR3 is missing its conserved closing phenylalanine or tryptophan, this is likely a read error. The chain uses TRBV11-2 and TRBJ2-1; 9 bases align to TRBD2. The DNA end favors TRBJ2-7, so the J call may be wrong. The germline V gene has CDR1 SGHAT and CDR2 FQNNGV. This CDR3 contains 16 residues. Written as DNA, the CDR3 is TGTGCCAGCAGTCCCCCGGCGGGAGGGGGGGTCAATGAGCAGTACTTA. This sequence encodes CASSPPAGGGVNEQYL.

In this sample, this clonotype turned up a few times. The junction departs from the called germline gene at one end, perhaps through a read error. The J gene is TRBJ1-6, the V gene TRBV30; D call uncertain. The CDR3 length is 11 residues. Germline V gives CDR1 GTSNPN, CDR2 SVGIG (reference sequence). The CDR3 coding sequence is TGTGCCTGGAGCCAGAATTCACTCCTCCACTTT. It specifies CAWSQNSLLHF.

A remark on this clonotype: At one of its ends the junction is not consistent with the germline gene, which may arise from a read error. The V gene is TRBV7-8, the J gene TRBJ1-1; TRBD1 is a possible D gene (5 bases). Germline V gives CDR1 SGHVS, CDR2 FQNEAQ. This CDR3 is built from 16 residues. The CDR3 protein is CASRLRGNSPGTEAFF. CDR3 DNA: TGTGCCAGCAGATTAAGGGGCAACTCTCCGGGCACTGAGGCTTTCTTT.

Regarding this clonotype: One end of the junction does not line up with germline, which may come from a read error. The chain uses TRBV28 and TRBJ2-7; the match to TRBD1 covers 7 bases. CDR1 is MDHEN, CDR2 SYDVKM, per germline. The CDR3 extends over 14 amino acids. The CDR3 DNA reads as TGTACCAGCAGTTTCCCCAGACAGGGCTACGAGCAGTACTTC. As protein: CTSSFPRQGYEQYF.

The chain couples TRBV28 to TRBJ2-3; D gene uncertain. Germline V gene lookup returns CDR1 MDHEN and CDR2 SYDVKM. The CDR3 is made up of 12 amino acids. The CDR3 spells CASGVYTDTQYF. CDR3 bases: TGTGCTAGTGGAGTGTACACAGATACGCAGTATTTT.

In regard to this clonotype: This may come from a read error, since a much larger clone is one base off. The gene calls are TRBV10-3 and TRBJ2-2; 10 bases are a match to TRBD1. Germline assignment: CDR1 ENHRY and CDR2 SYGVKD. The CDR3 has 15 residues. CDR3 region: CAIRTGTGDTGEPSF. CDR3 DNA sequence: TGTGCCATCAGGACCGGGACAGGGGACACCGGGGAGCCGTCTTTT.

This clonotype was detected many times. CDR3 protein: CASSTGQGYTEAFF. The CDR3 region has the DNA TGCGCCAGCAGCACCGGACAGGGTTACACTGAAGCTTTCTTT. The V and J genes are TRBV5-1 and TRBJ1-1, with 8 bases lining up with TRBD1. This CDR3 contains 14 residues. Germline assignment: CDR1 SGHRS and CDR2 YFSETQ. V lost 4 bases to trimming and J lost 3 bases; unmatched junction nucleotides: 5. Full variable domain (outside the CDR3, taken from reference TRBV5-1 and TRBJ1-1): KAGVTQTPRYLIKTRGQQVTLSCSPISGHRSVSWYQQTPGQGLQFLFEYFSETQRNKGNFPGRFSGRQFSNSRSEMNVSTLELGDSALYLCASSTGQGYTEAFFGQGTRLTVV.

This clonotype was recorded at least ten times. The gene calls are TRBV6-2 or TRBV6-3 and TRBJ2-6, with TRBD2 matching 7 bases. Germline CDR1 reads MNHEY; CDR2 reads SVGEGT. The CDR3 loop spans 17 amino acids. V shed 6 bases, J shed 0 bases, and the junction held 8 bases outside the gene matches. CDR3 region: CASRSSGMISGANVLTF. The DNA of the CDR3 is TGTGCCAGCAGGTCTAGCGGTATGATCTCTGGGGCCAACGTCCTGACTTTC.

On this clonotype itself: The germline gene is not matched at one end of the junction; a read error may be the cause. The CDR3 DNA reads TGCAGTGCTAGTCCCGGGTTAGAGACTCAGTACTTC. Translation gives CSASPGLETQYF. The genes are TRBV20-1 and TRBJ2-5, with no clear D. Germline-derived CDR1 and CDR2 are DFQATT and SNEGSKA (reference sequence). The CDR3 runs 12 residues.

A remark on this clonotype: The germline gene is not matched at one end of the junction; a read error may be the cause. The V gene is TRBV6-5, the J gene TRBJ2-1; 8 nucleotides match TRBD2. This CDR3 has 18 amino acids. Germline V gene sequence: CDR1 MNHEY, CDR2 SVGAGI. This chain's CDR3 is CASSRGLAPGPSYNEQFF. The DNA for the CDR3 is TGTGCCAGCAGCAGAGGACTAGCCCCGGGCCCCTCCTACAATGAGCAATTCTTC.

Note on this clonotype: At one end the junction does not follow the germline gene, possibly because of a read error. The genes are TRBV11-3 and TRBJ2-1, with 10 bases identical to TRBD2. Germline CDR1 SGHNT, CDR2 YENEEA. This CDR3 contains 16 residues. The chain's CDR3 is CASSLVYSGRATEQLF. The CDR3 bases are TGTGCCAGCAGCCTAGTGTACAGCGGGAGGGCGACTGAGCAGCTATTC.

The chain links TRBV19 to TRBJ1-2; 7 bases are shared with TRBD1. CDR3 length: 15 residues. The germline gives CDR1 LNHDA, CDR2 SQIVND (reference sequence). V gave up 5 bases and J gave up 2 bases; unmatched junction bases: 8. The CDR3, as DNA: TGTGCCAGTAGTCCTGTAGGGGGCGGCAACTATGGCTACACCTTC. Translated: CASSPVGGGNYGYTF.

Comments on this clonotype: Sequence at one end of the junction differs from germline and may be a read error. The gene calls are TRBV12-3 or TRBV12-4 and TRBJ1-1, with D possibly being TRBD1 (5 bases). The CDR3 spans 17 residues. CDR3: CASSHSLGLNMNTVAFF. The CDR3 bases are TGTGCCAGCAGTCATTCCCTGGGACTGAACATGAACACTGTAGCTTTCTTT.

With regard to this clonotype: Compared with germline, one end of the junction differs, possibly owing to a read error. This rearrangement joins TRBV10-2 to TRBJ1-2; D perhaps matches TRBD1 (5 bases). CDR1 and CDR2 (germline): WSHSY, SAAADI. The CDR3 runs 15 residues. CDR3 in amino acids: CASNPGQEANYGYTF. The CDR3 nucleotides are TGTGCCAGCAATCCGGGGCAGGAGGCTAACTATGGCTACACCTTC.

As to this clonotype: The junction and the germline gene differ at one end; a read error may be behind it. The chain is built from TRBV10-3 and TRBJ1-1; 7 nucleotides agree with TRBD1. Germline V gives CDR1 ENHRY, CDR2 SYGVKD. This CDR3 contains 15 residues. CDR3 in DNA: TGTGCGATCAGTAAGTCGACAGGGTTTGGAGCTGAAGCTTTCTTT. As protein: CAISKSTGFGAEAFF.